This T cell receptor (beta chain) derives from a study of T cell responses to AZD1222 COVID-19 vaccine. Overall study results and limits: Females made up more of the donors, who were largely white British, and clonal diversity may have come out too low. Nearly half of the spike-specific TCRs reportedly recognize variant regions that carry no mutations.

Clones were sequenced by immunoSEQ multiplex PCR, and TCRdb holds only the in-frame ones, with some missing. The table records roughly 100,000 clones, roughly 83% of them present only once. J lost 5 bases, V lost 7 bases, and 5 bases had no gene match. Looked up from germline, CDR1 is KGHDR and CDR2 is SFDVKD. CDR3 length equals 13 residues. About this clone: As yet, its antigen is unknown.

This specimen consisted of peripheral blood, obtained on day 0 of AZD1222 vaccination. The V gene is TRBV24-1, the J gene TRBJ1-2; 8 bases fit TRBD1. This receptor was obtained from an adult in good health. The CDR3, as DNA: TGTGCCACCAGCTCAGGGGGCGGATATGGCTACACCTTC. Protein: CATSSGGGYGYTF.